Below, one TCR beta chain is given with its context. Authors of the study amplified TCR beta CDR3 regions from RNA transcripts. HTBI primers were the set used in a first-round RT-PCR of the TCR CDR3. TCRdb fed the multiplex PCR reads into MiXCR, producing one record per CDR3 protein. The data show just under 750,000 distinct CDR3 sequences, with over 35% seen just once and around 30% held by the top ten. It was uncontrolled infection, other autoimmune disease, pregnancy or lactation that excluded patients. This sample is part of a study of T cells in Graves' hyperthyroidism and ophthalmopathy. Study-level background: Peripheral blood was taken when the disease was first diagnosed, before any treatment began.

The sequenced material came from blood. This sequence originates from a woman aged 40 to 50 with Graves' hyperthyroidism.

CDR3 region: CASSYFEGEAYEQYF. CDR3 nucleotide sequence: TGTGCCAGCAGTTACTTTGAGGGAGAGGCGTACGAGCAGTACTTC. The J gene is TRBJ2-7, the V gene TRBV11-1; D might be TRBD2 (5 bases). Per the germline V gene, CDR1 is SGHAT and CDR2 is FQDESV (reference sequence). V was clipped by 6 bases and J by 4 bases, with 19 bases between them. This CDR3 contains 15 residues.